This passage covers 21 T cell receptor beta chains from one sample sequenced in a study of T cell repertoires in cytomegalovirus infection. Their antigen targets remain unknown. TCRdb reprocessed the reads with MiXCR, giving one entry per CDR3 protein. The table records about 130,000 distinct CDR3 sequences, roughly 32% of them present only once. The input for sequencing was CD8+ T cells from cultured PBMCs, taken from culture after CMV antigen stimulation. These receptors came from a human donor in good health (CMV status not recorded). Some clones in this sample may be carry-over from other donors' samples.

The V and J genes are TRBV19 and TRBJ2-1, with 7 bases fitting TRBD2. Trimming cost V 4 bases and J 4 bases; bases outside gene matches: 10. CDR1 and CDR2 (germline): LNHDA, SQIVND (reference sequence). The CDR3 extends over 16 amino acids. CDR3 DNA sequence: TGTGCCAGTAGTACCCGTTCGGGCGGGGGTTACAATGAGCAGTTCTTC. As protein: CASSTRSGGGYNEQFF.

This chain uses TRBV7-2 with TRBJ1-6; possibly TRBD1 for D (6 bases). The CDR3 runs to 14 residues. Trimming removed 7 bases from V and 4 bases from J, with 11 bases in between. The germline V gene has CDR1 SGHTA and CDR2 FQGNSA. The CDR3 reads CASNTGPYNSPLHF. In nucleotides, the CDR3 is TGTGCCAGCAACACAGGGCCTTATAATTCACCCCTCCACTTT.

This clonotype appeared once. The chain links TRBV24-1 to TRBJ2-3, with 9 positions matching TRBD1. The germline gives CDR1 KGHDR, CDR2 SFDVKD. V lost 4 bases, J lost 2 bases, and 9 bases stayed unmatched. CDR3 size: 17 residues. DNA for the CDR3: TGTGCCACCAGTGACTTCGGGACAGGGCACAACACAGATACGCAGTATTTT. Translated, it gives CATSDFGTGHNTDTQYF.

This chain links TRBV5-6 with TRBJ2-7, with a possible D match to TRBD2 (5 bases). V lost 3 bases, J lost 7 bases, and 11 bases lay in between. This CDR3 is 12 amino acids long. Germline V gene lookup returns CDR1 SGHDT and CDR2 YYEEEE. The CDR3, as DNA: TGTGCCAGCAGCTGGGTTTCGGGAGAGCAGTACTTC. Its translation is CASSWVSGEQYF. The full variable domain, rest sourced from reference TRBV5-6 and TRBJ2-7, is DAGVTQSPTHLIKTRGQQVTLRCSPKSGHDTVSWYQQALGQGPQFIFQYYEEEERQRGNFPDRFSGHQFPNYSSELNVNALLLGDSALYLCASSWVSGEQYFGPGTRLTVT.

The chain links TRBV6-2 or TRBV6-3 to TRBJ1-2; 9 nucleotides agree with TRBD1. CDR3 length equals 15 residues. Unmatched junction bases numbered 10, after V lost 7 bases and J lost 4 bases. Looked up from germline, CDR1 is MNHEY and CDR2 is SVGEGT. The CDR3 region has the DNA TGTGCCAGCAACTCCGACGGGACAGGGAGCTATGGCTACACCTTC. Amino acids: CASNSDGTGSYGYTF.

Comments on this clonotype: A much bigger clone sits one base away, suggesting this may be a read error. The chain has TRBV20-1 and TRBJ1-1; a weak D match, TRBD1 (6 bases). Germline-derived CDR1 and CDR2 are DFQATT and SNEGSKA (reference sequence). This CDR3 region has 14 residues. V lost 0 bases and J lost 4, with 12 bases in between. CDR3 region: CSARDYRASTEAFF. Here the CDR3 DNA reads TGCAGTGCTAGAGATTACAGGGCGAGCACTGAAGCTTTCTTT.

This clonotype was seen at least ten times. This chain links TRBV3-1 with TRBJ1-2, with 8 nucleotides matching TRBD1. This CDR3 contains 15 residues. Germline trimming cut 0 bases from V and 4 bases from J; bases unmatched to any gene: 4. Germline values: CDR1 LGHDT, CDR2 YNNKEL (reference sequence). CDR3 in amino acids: CASSQDWTGRYGYTF. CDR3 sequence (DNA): TGTGCCAGCAGCCAAGATTGGACAGGGCGCTATGGCTACACCTTC.

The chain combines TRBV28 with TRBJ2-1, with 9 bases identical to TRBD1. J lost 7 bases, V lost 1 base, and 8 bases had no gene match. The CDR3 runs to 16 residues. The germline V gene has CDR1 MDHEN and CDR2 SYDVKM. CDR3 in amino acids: CASSLFLTGGMNEQFF. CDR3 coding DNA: TGTGCCAGCAGTTTATTTCTAACAGGGGGCATGAATGAGCAGTTCTTC.

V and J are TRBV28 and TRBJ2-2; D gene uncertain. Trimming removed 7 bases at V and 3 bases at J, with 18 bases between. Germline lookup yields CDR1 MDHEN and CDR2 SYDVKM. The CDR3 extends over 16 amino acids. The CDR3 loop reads CASTAAIGRHTGELFF. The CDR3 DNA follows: TGTGCCAGCACCGCCGCCATAGGGCGACACACCGGGGAGCTGTTTTTT.

CDR3 loop: CASSLTTVALNTEAFF. CDR3 DNA sequence: TGTGCCAGCAGCTTAACGACAGTGGCCTTGAACACTGAAGCTTTCTTT. V gene TRBV7-2 combines with J gene TRBJ1-1, with D possibly matching TRBD1 (5 bases). V lost 2 bases and J 0 bases, leaving 13 bases between the germline ends. CDR1 is SGHTA, CDR2 FQGNSA, per germline. The CDR3 consists of 16 residues.

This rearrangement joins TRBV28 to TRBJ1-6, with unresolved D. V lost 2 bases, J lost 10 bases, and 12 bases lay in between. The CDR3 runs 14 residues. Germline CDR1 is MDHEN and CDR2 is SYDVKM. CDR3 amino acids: CASSLQPVVSPLHF. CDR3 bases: TGTGCCAGCAGTTTACAGCCAGTCGTATCACCCCTCCACTTT. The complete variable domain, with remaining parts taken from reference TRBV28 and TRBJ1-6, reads DVKVTQSSRYLVKRTGEKVFLECVQDMDHENMFWYRQDPGLGLRLIYFSYDVKMKEKGDIPEGYSVSREKKERFSLILESASTNQTSMYLCASSLQPVVSPLHFGNGTRLTVT.

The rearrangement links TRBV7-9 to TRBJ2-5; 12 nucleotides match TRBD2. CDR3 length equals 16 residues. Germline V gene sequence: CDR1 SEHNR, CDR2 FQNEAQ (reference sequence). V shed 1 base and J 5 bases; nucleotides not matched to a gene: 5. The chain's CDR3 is CASSLGPGTSGETQYF. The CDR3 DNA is TGTGCCAGCAGCTTAGGACCCGGGACTAGCGGGGAGACCCAGTACTTC. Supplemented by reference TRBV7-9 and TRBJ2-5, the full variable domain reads DTGVSQNPRHKITKRGQNVTFRCDPISEHNRLYWYRQTLGQGPEFLTYFQNEAQLEKSRLLSDRFSAERPKGSFSTLEIQRTEQGDSAMYLCASSLGPGTSGETQYFGPGTRLLVL.

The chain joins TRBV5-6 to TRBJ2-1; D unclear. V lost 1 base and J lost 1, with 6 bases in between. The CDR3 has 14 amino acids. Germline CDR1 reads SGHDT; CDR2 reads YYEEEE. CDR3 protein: CASSLRRSYNEQFF. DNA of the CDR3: TGTGCCAGCAGCTTGAGGCGGTCCTACAATGAGCAGTTCTTC. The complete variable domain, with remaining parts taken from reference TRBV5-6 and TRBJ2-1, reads DAGVTQSPTHLIKTRGQQVTLRCSPKSGHDTVSWYQQALGQGPQFIFQYYEEEERQRGNFPDRFSGHQFPNYSSELNVNALLLGDSALYLCASSLRRSYNEQFFGPGTRLTVL.

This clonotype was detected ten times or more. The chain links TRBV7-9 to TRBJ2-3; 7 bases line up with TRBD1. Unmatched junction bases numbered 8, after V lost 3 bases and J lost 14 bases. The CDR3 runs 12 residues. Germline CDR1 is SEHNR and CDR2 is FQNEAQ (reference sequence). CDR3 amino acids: CASSFDRVGWYF. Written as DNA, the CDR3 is TGTGCCAGCAGCTTCGACAGGGTTGGTTGGTATTTT.

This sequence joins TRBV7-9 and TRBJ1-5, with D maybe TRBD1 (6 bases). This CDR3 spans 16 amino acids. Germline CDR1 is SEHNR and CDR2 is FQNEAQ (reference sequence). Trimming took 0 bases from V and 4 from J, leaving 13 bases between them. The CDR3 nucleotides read TGTGCCAGCAGCTTAGCGGCACAGGGTACGAATCAGCCCCAGCATTTT. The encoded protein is CASSLAAQGTNQPQHF.

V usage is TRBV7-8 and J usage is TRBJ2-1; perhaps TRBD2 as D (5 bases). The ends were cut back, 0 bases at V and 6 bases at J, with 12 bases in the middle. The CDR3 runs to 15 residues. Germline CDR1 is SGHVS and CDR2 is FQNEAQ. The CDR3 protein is CASSLAPGRTNEQFF. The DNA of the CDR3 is TGTGCCAGCAGCTTAGCGCCGGGGAGAACCAATGAGCAGTTCTTC.

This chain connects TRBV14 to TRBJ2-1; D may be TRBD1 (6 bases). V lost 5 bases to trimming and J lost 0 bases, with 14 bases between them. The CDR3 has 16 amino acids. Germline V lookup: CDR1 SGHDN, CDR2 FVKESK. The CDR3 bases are TGTGCCAGCAGCACCTACAGGGATAGCTCCTACAATGAGCAGTTCTTC. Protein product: CASSTYRDSSYNEQFF.

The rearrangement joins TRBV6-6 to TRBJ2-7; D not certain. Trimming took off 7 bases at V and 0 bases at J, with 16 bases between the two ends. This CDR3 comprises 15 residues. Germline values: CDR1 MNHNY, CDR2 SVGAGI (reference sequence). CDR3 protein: CASNPGPAGSYEQYF. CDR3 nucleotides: TGTGCCAGCAACCCGGGTCCCGCCGGCTCCTACGAGCAGTACTTC.

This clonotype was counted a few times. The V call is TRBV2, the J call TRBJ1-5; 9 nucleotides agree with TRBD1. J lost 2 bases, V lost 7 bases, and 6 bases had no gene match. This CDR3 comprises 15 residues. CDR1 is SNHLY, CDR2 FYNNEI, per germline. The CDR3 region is CASMHRGLGNQPQHF. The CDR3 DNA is TGTGCCAGCATGCACAGGGGGCTTGGCAATCAGCCCCAGCATTTT.

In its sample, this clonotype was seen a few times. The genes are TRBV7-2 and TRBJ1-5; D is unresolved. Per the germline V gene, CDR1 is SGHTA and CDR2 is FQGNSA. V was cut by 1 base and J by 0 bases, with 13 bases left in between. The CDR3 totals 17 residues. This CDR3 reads CASSLVMRQYSNQPQHF. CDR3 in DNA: TGTGCCAGCAGCTTAGTTATGCGGCAGTATAGCAATCAGCCCCAGCATTTT.

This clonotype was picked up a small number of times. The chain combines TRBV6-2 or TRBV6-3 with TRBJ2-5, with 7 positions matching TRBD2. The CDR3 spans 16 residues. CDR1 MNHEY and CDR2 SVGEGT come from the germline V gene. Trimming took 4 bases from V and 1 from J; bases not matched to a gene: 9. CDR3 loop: CASSLGGGRLQETQYF. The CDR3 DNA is TGTGCCAGCAGTTTGGGGGGGGGACGGCTCCAAGAGACCCAGTACTTC.